Below, 14 T cell receptor beta chains from the same sample are listed, as sequenced in a study of blood T cell repertoires in COVID-19. The table came from immunoSEQ multiplex PCR; TCRdb's copy has only in-frame clones and leaves some out. This sample has over 200,000 clones, with about 85% found just once. The sequencing input was PBMCs or T cells enriched from blood (not recorded which). Source of these receptors: a man aged 30 to 39 who had recovered from COVID-19.

The table lists this clone with a few counts. The rearrangement joins TRBV21-1 to TRBJ2-7; the table names TRBD2, a call not compared with the DNA. TRBV21-1 counts as a pseudogene. The CDR3 sequence is 14 residues long. This CDR3 reads CASRPRTETYEQYF. The CDR3 bases are TGTGCCAGCAGACCCCGGACTGAAACCTACGAGCAGTACTTC.

The rearrangement links TRBV2 to TRBJ1-2, with a weak D call TRBD1 (6 bases). Germline CDR1 reads SNHLY; CDR2 reads FYNNEI. Trimming pared 3 bases from V and 4 bases from J, leaving 12 bases between. The CDR3 spans 14 residues. The CDR3 loop reads CASSERTVGYGYTF. CDR3 coding DNA: TGTGCCAGCAGTGAGAGGACAGTGGGCTATGGCTACACCTTC.

V and J are TRBV18 and TRBJ1-3; D might be TRBD1 (5 bases). There are 15 residues in the CDR3. Per germline, CDR1 KGHSH and CDR2 LQKENI. Trimming pared 2 bases from V and 4 bases from J, leaving 12 bases between. In DNA form, the CDR3 reads TGTGCCAGCTCACCATTACAGGAAGGGGGAAACACCATATATTTT. This encodes CASSPLQEGGNTIYF.

This chain uses TRBV2 with TRBJ1-2, with 8 positions matching TRBD1. Germline loops: CDR1 SNHLY, CDR2 FYNNEI. This CDR3 comprises 14 residues. The ends lost 6 bases at V and 0 bases at J; junction bases unmatched: 3. CDR3 residues: CASSAQGANYGYTF. The CDR3 DNA is TGTGCCAGCAGCGCACAGGGGGCTAACTATGGCTACACCTTC.

V and J are TRBV7-9 and TRBJ2-5; D not resolved. V was cut by 0 bases and J by 5 bases, with 7 bases left in between. Germline V gene sequence: CDR1 SEHNR, CDR2 FQNEAQ (reference sequence). The CDR3 loop spans 13 amino acids. The CDR3, as DNA: TGTGCCAGCAGCTTAGCTTACGCGGAGACCCAGTACTTC. This gives the protein CASSLAYAETQYF.

The chain links TRBV5-1 to TRBJ2-7, with D perhaps TRBD1 (5 bases). V lost 2 bases, J lost 3 bases, and 15 bases lay in between. The CDR3 spans 15 residues. In germline, CDR1 is SGHRS, CDR2 YFSETQ. In DNA form, the CDR3 reads TGCGCCAGCAGCTTAAGGGAAGGGGTGATCTACGAGCAGTACTTC. Translation gives CASSLREGVIYEQYF.

V usage is TRBV18 and J usage is TRBJ1-2; 8 bases align to TRBD1. The CDR3 contains 16 residues. The V gene end was trimmed by 4 bases and the J gene end by 7 bases; junction bases not matched to a gene: 14. Germline CDR1 and CDR2: KGHSH and LQKENI. The DNA for the CDR3 is TGTGCCAGCTCACAACTAGACAGGGGCCCTTCTCCTGGCTACACCTTC. Translated, it gives CASSQLDRGPSPGYTF.

V is TRBV19 and J is TRBJ1-6; perhaps TRBD1 as D (5 bases). The V gene lost 3 bases and the J gene lost 6 bases, with 9 bases spanning the gap. The CDR3 totals 14 residues. Germline V gene data show CDR1 as LNHDA and CDR2 as SQIVND (reference sequence). The CDR3 loop reads CASSIATANSPLHF. DNA of the CDR3: TGTGCCAGTAGTATTGCGACAGCTAATTCACCCCTCCACTTT.

The chain has TRBV24-1 and TRBJ2-1; TRBD1 is a possible D gene (5 bases). In germline, CDR1 is KGHDR, CDR2 SFDVKD. V lost 1 base and J lost 8, with 23 bases in between. The CDR3 has 18 amino acids. The CDR3 loop is CATSDFQGRGLTSDEQFF. DNA of the CDR3: TGTGCCACCAGTGATTTTCAGGGTCGCGGTTTAACCTCAGATGAGCAGTTCTTC.

V is TRBV9 and J is TRBJ1-3; no reliable D call. The CDR3 loop spans 16 amino acids. CDR1 is SGDLS, CDR2 YYNGEE, per germline. V was shortened by 0 bases and J by 4 bases, with 14 bases between the two germline ends. CDR3 sequence: CASSVAYAGSGNTIYF. CDR3 DNA sequence: TGTGCCAGCAGCGTAGCTTACGCGGGATCGGGAAACACCATATATTTT.

The chain employs TRBV6-5 and TRBJ1-2; D gene unclear. Germline V lookup: CDR1 MNHEY, CDR2 SVGAGI. The germline V and J ends were trimmed by 6 bases and 8 bases, with 13 bases remaining between them. The CDR3 consists of 12 residues. In DNA, the CDR3 is TGTGCCAGCAGGTCCGGTCCGGGGGGCTACACCTTC. Protein: CASRSGPGGYTF.

V and J are TRBV12-2 and TRBJ2-3; TRBD2 is the table's D call, not checked against the DNA. TRBV12-2 is a pseudogene locus. The CDR3 is 17 residues long. This CDR3 reads CASRLALHGGPTDTQYF. CDR3 sequence (DNA): TGTGCAAGTCGCTTAGCCCTGCACGGGGGACCCACAGATACGCAGTATTTT.

The J gene is TRBJ2-5, the V gene TRBV28, with 12 bases fitting TRBD2. The CDR3 contains 17 residues. Trimming removed 4 bases from V and 1 base from J; junction bases left unmatched: 7. Germline V gene sequence: CDR1 MDHEN, CDR2 SYDVKM. In DNA, the CDR3 is TGTGCCAGCAGTTCTACCACTAGCGGGAGGCCCCAAGAGACCCAGTACTTC. This codes for CASSSTTSGRPQETQYF. The full variable domain, its missing parts supplied by reference TRBV28 and TRBJ2-5, is DVKVTQSSRYLVKRTGEKVFLECVQDMDHENMFWYRQDPGLGLRLIYFSYDVKMKEKGDIPEGYSVSREKKERFSLILESASTNQTSMYLCASSSTTSGRPQETQYFGPGTRLLVL.

J is TRBJ2-1 and V is TRBV5-1; a weak D match, TRBD1 (5 bases). This CDR3 region has 15 residues. V was trimmed by 1 base and J by 6 bases, leaving 14 bases between them. Germline assignment: CDR1 SGHRS and CDR2 YFSETQ. CDR3 residues: CASSLPGNSGNEQFF. The DNA for the CDR3 is TGCGCCAGCAGCTTGCCAGGGAATTCGGGCAATGAGCAGTTCTTC.